Following are 4 T cell receptor beta chains from one sample sequenced in a study of blood T cell repertoires in COVID-19. Using immunoSEQ multiplex PCR, the repertoire was profiled, and TCRdb retains in-frame clones only, with some absent. The sample has some 140,000 clones, roughly 84% seen once. The sequenced material came from PBMCs or T cells enriched from blood (not recorded which). These TCRs come from a middle-aged man with acute COVID-19.

The rearrangement links TRBV18 to TRBJ2-3, with 7 bases fitting TRBD2. The ends lost 6 bases at V and 5 bases at J; junction bases unmatched: 5. Germline values: CDR1 KGHSH, CDR2 LQKENI. The CDR3 extends over 13 amino acids. The CDR3 reads CASSNSGGDTQYF. In nucleotides, the CDR3 is TGTGCCAGCTCCAACTCGGGGGGAGATACGCAGTATTTT.

The chain joins TRBV15 to TRBJ2-7; tentative D call: TRBD2 (5 bases). Germline V CDR1 and CDR2: LNHNV, YYDKDF (reference sequence). The V gene lost 0 bases and the J gene lost 0 bases, with 18 bases spanning the gap. The CDR3 is 18 residues long. This CDR3 reads CATSRDQVAGLSSYEQYF. CDR3 DNA sequence: TGTGCCACCAGCAGAGATCAGGTGGCGGGTCTTAGCTCCTACGAGCAGTACTTC.

CDR3 protein: CASSRLGRVPGNTIYF. The DNA for the CDR3 is TGCGCCAGCAGCCGCCTGGGGAGGGTCCCTGGAAACACCATATATTTT. V gene TRBV4-1 combines with J gene TRBJ1-3, with no clear D. The germline V and J ends were trimmed by 4 bases and 2 bases, with 15 bases remaining between them. Germline lookup yields CDR1 MGHRA and CDR2 YSYEKL. The CDR3 consists of 16 residues.

This clone showed up just once. DNA of the CDR3: TGTGCCAGCAGCCATGACAGGGGCAAAAACATTCAGTACTTC. It codes for CASSHDRGKNIQYF. The chain links TRBV7-9 to TRBJ2-4; TRBD1 agrees at 8 bases. V dropped 5 bases and J dropped 3; count of bases not matched to a gene: 3. The CDR3 sequence is 14 residues long. Germline-derived CDR1 and CDR2 are SEHNR and FQNEAQ (reference sequence).